The present T cell receptor (beta chain) was sequenced within a study of early T cells in non-severe SARS-CoV-2 infection. About the research overall: Investigators sequenced bulk RNA drawn from unsorted whole blood, and chains remained unpaired.

Worth noting for this clonotype: The antigen is not known.

Each CDR3 protein is one row after TCRdb ran MiXCR on the 5' RACE reads. The sample holds 95,000 to 150,000 distinct CDR3 sequences, about 15% seen once. General observations from the study: Lookups in VDJdb leaned toward anti-spike CD8 responses and missed private and CD4 specificities.

CDR3 size: 14 residues. V shed 6 bases and J 5 bases; nucleotides not matched to a gene: 4. The sequenced material came from whole blood. The origin of this receptor is an adult who was a healthcare worker with PCR-confirmed SARS-CoV-2 infection or an uninfected control (not recorded which). This rearrangement joins TRBV12-3 or TRBV12-4 to TRBJ2-2, with 9 bases lining up with TRBD1. CDR3 region: CASRQGQGTGELFF. In DNA, the CDR3 is TGTGCCAGCAGACAAGGACAGGGGACCGGGGAGCTGTTTTTT.